Listed below are T cell receptor beta chains from one sample, sequenced in a study of regulatory T cells in long-lasting Graves disease. TCRdb analysed the multiplex PCR reads with MiXCR anew, one entry per CDR3 protein. The data show about 470,000 distinct CDR3 sequences, with 20% to 25% seen just once and roughly 6.9% held by the top ten. The starting material was peripheral blood mononuclear cells (PBMCs), obtained when the disease was refractory, from a patient treated with antithyroid drugs. The receptors come from a female donor with Graves disease. The CDR3 runs from the conserved cysteine through the conserved F or W. A D gene is named only where the DNA matches it firmly. The size field is filled for only some rows; it gives once, few, many or a size class.

size: few; V: TRBV3-1; J: TRBJ2-5; D: TRBD1; DNA: TGTGCCAGCAGTCAGTTCGGACAGGGAGAGACCCAGTACTTC; CDR3: CASSQFGQGETQYF
size: many; V: TRBV15; J: TRBJ2-5; D: -; DNA: TGTGCCACCAGCAGAGAAAGGAGGGAGACCCAGTACTTC; CDR3: CATSRERRETQYF
size: many; V: TRBV7-2; J: TRBJ1-2; D: -; DNA: TGTGCCAGCAGCTTAAGGCAGGTGGACTATGGCTACACCTTC; CDR3: CASSLRQVDYGYTF
size: few; V: TRBV4-1; J: TRBJ1-4; D: TRBD1; DNA: TGCGCCAGCAGCAGTACGACAGGGGTCTACGAAAAACTGTTTTTT; CDR3: CASSSTTGVYEKLFF
size: few; V: TRBV6-9; J: TRBJ1-1; D: -; DNA: TGTGCCAGCAGTTACCGGGCTTTTGGCACTGAAGCTTTCTTT; CDR3: CASSYRAFGTEAFF
size: few; V: TRBV18; J: TRBJ1-4; D: -; DNA: TGTGCCAGCTCACTTGGGACAAACGAGGGCGAAAAACTGTTTTTT; CDR3: CASSLGTNEGEKLFF
size: few; V: TRBV11-2; J: TRBJ2-3; D: -; DNA: TGTGCCAGCAGCCCACGGACTACTAGCACAGATACGCAGTATTTT; CDR3: CASSPRTTSTDTQYF
size: many; V: TRBV28; J: TRBJ1-2; D: -; DNA: TGTGCCAGCAGTTTGCTGGGTGGGGCTACCGGCTACACCTTC; CDR3: CASSLLGGATGYTF
size: many; V: TRBV29-1; J: TRBJ2-5; D: TRBD1; DNA: TGCAGCGCCCCCGGGACAGGGAAAGAGACCCAGTACTTC; CDR3: CSAPGTGKETQYF
size: many; V: TRBV12-3/TRBV12-4; J: TRBJ1-2; D: -; DNA: TGTGCCAGCTTTACTGGGGCAGGGAATGGCTACACCTTC; CDR3: CASFTGAGNGYTF
size: many; V: TRBV28; J: TRBJ1-5; D: -; DNA: TGTGCCAGCAGTTCCATGTCGGTCAGCCTCAATCAGCCCCAGCATTTT; CDR3: CASSSMSVSLNQPQHF
size: many; V: TRBV28; J: TRBJ2-7; D: TRBD1; DNA: TGTGCCAGCATCCCCGGGACAGGGATGTACGAGCAGTACTTC; CDR3: CASIPGTGMYEQYF
size: many; V: TRBV12-3/TRBV12-4; J: TRBJ1-2; D: -; DNA: TGTGCCAGCAGTTTCCGGAGAAACTATGGCTACACCTTC; CDR3: CASSFRRNYGYTF
size: many; V: TRBV28; J: TRBJ2-6; D: -; DNA: TGTGCCAGCAGACCCGGAGGCTCTGGGGCCAACGTCCTGACTTTC; CDR3: CASRPGGSGANVLTF
size: -; V: TRBV6-2/TRBV6-3; J: TRBJ2-5; D: -; DNA: TGTGCCAGCAATAACCCCGCGTACCAAGAGACCCAGTACTTC; CDR3: CASNNPAYQETQYF
size: few; V: TRBV7-2; J: TRBJ1-1; D: -; DNA: TGTGCCAGCAGCTCCACCTCATTGAACACTGAAGCTTTCTTT; CDR3: CASSSTSLNTEAFF